The present T cell receptor beta chain was sequenced within a study of blood T cell repertoires in COVID-19. Study information: Acute-phase and convalescent COVID-19 samples originated in the United States, Italy and Spain. PBMCs, B-cell-depleted T cells, or T cells provided the cDNA or gDNA that made up the material.

In germline, CDR1 is SGHDT, CDR2 YYEEEE. Trimming removed 6 bases at V and 4 bases at J, with 16 bases between. The CDR3 is 14 residues long. TCRdb keeps only in-frame clones here, not all; method: immunoSEQ multiplex PCR. This sample has approximately 400,000 clones; around 89% occur once, and the top ten carry 10% to 15%. This TCR was recovered from a woman aged 45-59 years with COVID-19, enrolled during active disease. Specimen: peripheral blood. The V call is TRBV5-6, the J call TRBJ2-5; D possibly corresponds to TRBD1 (5 bases). The CDR3 here is CASTPAGNIETQYF. The CDR3, as DNA: TGTGCCAGCACCCCGGCAGGGAATATAGAGACCCAGTACTTC.